The 5 T cell receptor beta chains given below trace back to one sample, sequenced in a study of beta chain features in type 1 diabetes. Which antigens these TCRs recognize remains unknown. Findings of the study overall: Moderately but significantly shorter TCRB CDR3s were found in Type 1 diabetes patients in all four CD4+ subsets.

Expressed TCRB transcripts got sequenced, as all isolated RNA was reverse transcribed. This table comes from immunoSEQ multiplex PCR, and its TCRdb copy is limited to in-frame clones, with some not included. The sample shows roughly 250,000 clones, roughly 22% of them seen only once. Sequenced input: naive CD4+ T cells from blood. These receptors originate from a woman between 40 and 55 years old with type 1 diabetes.

With respect to this clone: Distinct nucleotide sequences in the sample also encode this CDR3. The rearrangement joins TRBV30 to TRBJ1-2; a weak D match, TRBD1 (5 bases). Germline CDR1 reads GTSNPN; CDR2 reads SVGIG (reference sequence). Trimming removed 0 bases from V and 4 bases from J, with 6 bases in between. The CDR3 is 12 amino acids. The DNA for the CDR3 is TGTGCCTGGAGTGTGGGGGGCTATGGCTACACCTTC. Its translation is CAWSVGGYGYTF.

A few counts support this clone. The chain couples TRBV4-3 to TRBJ1-6; D is ambiguous. Germline values: CDR1 LGHNA, CDR2 YSLEER. The CDR3 spans 15 residues. V shed 0 bases and J shed 9 bases, with 12 bases lying between them. Here the CDR3 DNA reads TGCGCCAGCAGCCAAGACACAGTTCCCTCTTCACCCCTCCACTTT. This encodes CASSQDTVPSSPLHF.

Comment on this clone: Different DNA sequences within this sample yield the same CDR3. The chain recombines TRBV7-9 with TRBJ1-2; possible D gene TRBD1, 6 bases. This CDR3 has 14 residues. The germline V and J ends were trimmed by 2 bases and 4 bases, with 11 bases remaining between them. Looked up from germline, CDR1 is SEHNR and CDR2 is FQNEAQ (reference sequence). CDR3: CASSLSRGTYGYTF. The CDR3 DNA is TGTGCCAGCAGCTTATCCAGGGGAACCTATGGCTACACCTTC. Full variable domain (rest looked up from reference TRBV7-9 and TRBJ1-2): DTGVSQNPRHKITKRGQNVTFRCDPISEHNRLYWYRQTLGQGPEFLTYFQNEAQLEKSRLLSDRFSAERPKGSFSTLEIQRTEQGDSAMYLCASSLSRGTYGYTFGSGTRLTVV.

The V gene is TRBV6-6, the J gene TRBJ2-5, with TRBD1 identical over 9 bases. Per the germline V gene, CDR1 is MNHNY and CDR2 is SVGAGI (reference sequence). The V gene end was trimmed by 2 bases and the J gene end by 3 bases; junction bases not matched to a gene: 4. The CDR3 is 15 amino acids. In nucleotides, the CDR3 is TGTGCCAGCAGTTACGCGGACAGGGGAAAAGAGACCCAGTACTTC. Translated: CASSYADRGKETQYF.

This clone has only a few counts. The chain employs TRBV29-1 and TRBJ1-1; D not resolved. In germline, CDR1 is SQVTM, CDR2 ANQGSEA. The ends were cut back, 6 bases at V and 2 bases at J, with 19 bases in the middle. CDR3 length: 15 residues. CDR3 region: CSVLVMAPANTEAFF. CDR3 coding DNA: TGCAGCGTCCTCGTGATGGCACCCGCCAACACTGAAGCTTTCTTT.